This TCR beta chain was retrieved from a study of blood T cell repertoires in COVID-19. Trimming took 2 bases from V and 1 from J; bases not matched to a gene: 6. Germline-derived CDR1 and CDR2 are LGHNA and YNFKEQ. The CDR3 sequence is 16 residues long. Authors' processing steps: Estimation of nucleated cell counts relied on the amplification of reference gene primers. Profiling relied on immunoSEQ multiplex PCR, and the TCRdb table lists in-frame clones only, not all of them. D and trimming come from the DNA, and the V and J calls and clone size come from that table. The sample holds more than 50,000 clones, 70% to 90% seen once.

Input material: peripheral blood. The origin of this receptor is a human donor in a cohort sampled during active COVID-19. The V call is TRBV4-2, the J call TRBJ1-2; TRBD1 matches at 8 bases. DNA of the CDR3: TGTGCCAGCAGCCAACGGGGACAGGCTGATAACTATGGCTACACCTTC. As protein: CASSQRGQADNYGYTF.